One and the same sample provided the 10 T cell receptor beta chains below, sequenced in a study of blood T cell repertoires in COVID-19. The data were produced by immunoSEQ multiplex PCR, yet TCRdb's version contains in-frame clones alone and is incomplete. The sample carries fewer than 250,000 clones, 65% to 90% recorded once. Material: PBMCs or T cells enriched from blood (not recorded which). These receptors all stem from a woman in her 40s with acute COVID-19.

This clone was seen many times. The chain uses TRBV18 and TRBJ1-2; the D gene is possibly TRBD1 (5 bases). V was shortened by 6 bases and J by 0 bases, with 14 bases between the two germline ends. The CDR3 totals 15 residues. Germline V gene data show CDR1 as KGHSH and CDR2 as LQKENI. The CDR3: CASSPSDSANYGYTF. CDR3 DNA sequence: TGTGCCAGCTCGCCAAGCGACAGCGCTAACTATGGCTACACCTTC.

The rearrangement joins TRBV7-3 to TRBJ2-3; 11 bases fit TRBD2. The CDR3 is 15 amino acids. J gave up 5 bases and V 5 bases, and 6 bases lay outside the gene matches. Germline assignment: CDR1 SGHTA and CDR2 FQGTGA. The CDR3 DNA sequence: TGTGCCAGCAGCCTTATGACTAGCGGGAAAGATACGCAGTATTTT. It translates to CASSLMTSGKDTQYF.

This clone occurred once. The gene calls are TRBV5-4 and TRBJ2-1, with 7 positions matching TRBD2. Trimming removed 4 bases from V and 8 bases from J; junction bases left unmatched: 12. CDR3 length: 15 amino acids. CDR1 and CDR2 from the germline V gene are SGHNT and YYREEE (reference sequence). The CDR3 region has the DNA TGTGCCAGCAGCCCGGGCGGGAGTCGGGGATATGAGCAGTTCTTC. The encoded protein is CASSPGGSRGYEQFF.

This clone was counted once. This chain links TRBV28 with TRBJ2-1, with 12 bases matching TRBD2. V was pared by 5 bases and J by 4 bases, with 6 bases of the junction left unmatched. This CDR3 has 16 residues. The germline V gene has CDR1 MDHEN and CDR2 SYDVKM. The CDR3 DNA reads TGTGCCAGCAGTCGCCTAGCGGGAGGGTGGTACAATGAGCAGTTCTTC. Its protein is CASSRLAGGWYNEQFF.

This clone was detected only a few times. The chain is built from TRBV27 and TRBJ1-2; D perhaps matches TRBD1 (5 bases). Trimming removed 4 bases from V and 7 bases from J, with 16 bases in between. This CDR3 comprises 14 residues. Germline CDR1 MNHEY, CDR2 SMNVEV (reference sequence). As DNA, the CDR3 is TGTGCCAGCAGTTCCCCCGATAGGGGAGGTGGCTACACCTTC. Translated: CASSSPDRGGGYTF.

DNA for the CDR3: TGTGCCAGCAGGCCCGGGACCGCGGGAGGCTACACCTTC. It is translated as CASRPGTAGGYTF. V is TRBV12-3 or TRBV12-4 and J is TRBJ1-2; D may be TRBD1 (5 bases). V shed 6 bases and J shed 8 bases, with 16 bases lying between them. This CDR3 region has 13 residues.

J is TRBJ2-1 and V is TRBV7-3; 12 nucleotides agree with TRBD2. Per germline, CDR1 SGHTA and CDR2 FQGTGA. V shed 6 bases and J 6 bases; nucleotides not matched to a gene: 3. The CDR3 extends over 14 amino acids. This CDR3 is CASRTSGSANEQFF. CDR3 coding DNA: TGTGCCAGCAGGACTAGCGGGAGTGCCAATGAGCAGTTCTTC.

This clone was counted a few times. The chain has TRBV14 and TRBJ2-7; 11 bases map to TRBD2. This CDR3 is 16 amino acids long. The V and J ends lost 5 bases and 0 bases, in that order; junction bases with no gene match: 6. Germline V gene lookup returns CDR1 SGHDN and CDR2 FVKESK. As DNA, the CDR3 is TGTGCCAGCAGCTTGAATAGCGGGAGGGGCTCCTACGAGCAGTACTTC. Translation gives CASSLNSGRGSYEQYF.

This sequence joins TRBV5-1 and TRBJ2-5; no clear D gene. Trimming removed 0 bases from V and 5 bases from J, with 8 bases in between. The CDR3 contains 13 residues. Germline V gene data show CDR1 as SGHRS and CDR2 as YFSETQ. The CDR3: CASSLGGGETQYF. The CDR3 DNA reads TGCGCCAGCAGCTTGGGAGGTGGGGAGACCCAGTACTTC. The variable domain in full, with the rest retrieved from reference TRBV5-1 and TRBJ2-5, is KAGVTQTPRYLIKTRGQQVTLSCSPISGHRSVSWYQQTPGQGLQFLFEYFSETQRNKGNFPGRFSGRQFSNSRSEMNVSTLELGDSALYLCASSLGGGETQYFGPGTRLLVL.

The rearrangement uses TRBV24-1 and TRBJ1-6; D unclear. The V gene's germline CDR1 is KGHDR and CDR2 SFDVKD. The CDR3 has 14 amino acids. Between the trimmed V and J ends, which lost 3 bases and 7 bases, there was a span of 9 bases. CDR3 loop: CATSDPGRNSPLHF. In DNA form, the CDR3 reads TGTGCCACCAGTGATCCCGGGAGGAATTCACCCCTCCACTTT.